Detailed here is one T cell receptor (beta chain). Antigen: not known. This entry comes from a study of identical twins. Study-level points and caveats: When twins shared out-of-frame alpha sequences, those sequences had excess low generation probability. Models underestimated how often monozygotic twins shared out-of-frame TCR alpha. A lower insertion count was a feature of abundant cord blood beta clonotypes, with no such feature in memory repertoires. Weaker excess twin sharing was observed in beta out-of-frame sequences.

Trimming took off 0 bases at V and 6 bases at J, with 9 bases between the two ends. The CDR3 is 13 amino acids. CDR1 and CDR2 (germline): MGHRA, YSYEKL. TCRdb processed the 5' RACE reads anew with MiXCR; each CDR3 protein has one entry. Of 240,000 or so distinct CDR3 sequences detected, roughly a tenth appear once; the ten largest clones hold 10%. The sequence came from a man aged 50-60 years in good health. Material: memory T cells sorted from blood. The rearrangement links TRBV4-1 to TRBJ2-7; a weak D match, TRBD2 (5 bases). In DNA, the CDR3 is TGCGCCAGCAGCCAAGACCGCGGGTTCGAGCAGTACTTC. The encoded protein is CASSQDRGFEQYF.